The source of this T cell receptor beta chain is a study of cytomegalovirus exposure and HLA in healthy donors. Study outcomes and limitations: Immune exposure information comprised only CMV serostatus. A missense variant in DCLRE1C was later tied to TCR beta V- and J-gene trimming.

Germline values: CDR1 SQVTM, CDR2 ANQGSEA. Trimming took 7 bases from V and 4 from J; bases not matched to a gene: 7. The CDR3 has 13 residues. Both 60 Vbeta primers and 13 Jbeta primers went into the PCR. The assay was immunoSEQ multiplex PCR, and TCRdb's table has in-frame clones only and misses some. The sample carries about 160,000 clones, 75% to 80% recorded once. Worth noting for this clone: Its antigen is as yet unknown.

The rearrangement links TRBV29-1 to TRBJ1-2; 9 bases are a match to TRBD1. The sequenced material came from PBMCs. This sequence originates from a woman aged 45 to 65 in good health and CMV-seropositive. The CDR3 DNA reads TGCAGCGGTAATGAGGACAGGGGCTATGGCTACACCTTC. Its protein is CSGNEDRGYGYTF.